Here is one T cell receptor (beta chain) with its context. This clone was counted once. Its antigen is currently not known. No base qualities exist here, and no much larger clone lies one base off it. From its cysteine to its phenylalanine, the CDR3 spans 16 amino acids. The only DNA kept is the CDR3, 48 bases in frame from the first base. V and J lose 3 bases and 6 bases, and a span of 18 bases separates them. The germline V gene (reference sequence) gives CDR1 as SEHNR and CDR2 as FQNEAQ. The record originates from a study of shared clonotypes between healthy human individuals (dated by TCRdb to the early 2020s). For context, the study as a whole: The cohort included a few men and a couple of women between 18 and 49 years of age. For each donor, CD4 naive and CD4 memory were each run on three plates, CD8 naive on two plates, and CD8 memory on one plate. To estimate repertoire size and how much clonotypes are shared between individuals, the study performed deep sequencing of blood TCR repertoires from roughly five healthy adults. To increase sequencing depth and limit assay-specific biases, different laboratories used diverse techniques to prepare libraries and sequence TCR repertoires. Per donor, leukapheresis produced somewhere between about 0.94 and 8.9 billion PBMCs.

Using the deep immunoSEQ assay, TCR CDR3 regions were amplified from genomic DNA by multiplex PCR. For each cell subset, the extracted genomic DNA was distributed evenly across all wells of several immunoSEQ 96-well plates, and each plate served as one replicate. For sorted subsets, approximately 190 ng of genomic DNA, equivalent to roughly 33,000 T cell genomes, went into each replicate PCR. Purified libraries were measured with a Qubit 3.0 fluorometer, size-checked on a Bioanalyzer 2100, and measured again with the KAPA Library Quantification kit. A separate single-read 150-cycle Illumina NextSeq 550 flow cell was used to sequence each immunoSEQ 96-well plate. From the authors' description of their analysis: Because the immunoSEQ output held only junctional sequences and lacked quality scores, the filtering could not match the filtering applied to full-length reads. To assign V/J genes and CDR3, sequences were annotated using PyIR, a Python wrapper for IgBLAST v1.9, with IMGT germline references. Reads were filtered out if the reads had weak V/J assignments (E-value above 1e-6), no CDR3, stop codons, out-of-frame junctions, or ambiguous translated residues. V3J clonotypes were defined by identical inferred V gene, J gene, and CDR3 amino acid sequence. The percentage overlap between two repertoires was calculated by dividing the number of shared unique clonotypes by the size of the smaller repertoire. RTK rarefaction, the Chao1 estimator, and Recon v2.1 estimates of unobserved clonotypes were used to assess repertoire richness. Generation probabilities for all TCRbeta clonotypes obtained by the gDNA method from four donors were computed using OLGA. The clones in this table, taken by TCRdb from immuneACCESS, are in-frame only. Not every clone is retained; where verified, under half of the shortfall comes from an unresolved V gene, and the cause of the rest is unknown. V, J and clone size are taken as reported in that table, and D and trimming were inferred from the DNA itself. Counted in this sample were 1,100,000 or so clones; about four fifths of them appeared once. The ten largest clonotypes hold under 0.6% of the sample.

Healthy HIV-negative adults with no recently reported acute infections or vaccinations were included as donors. All donors were Caucasian adults living in Nashville, Tennessee, USA. CD4+ T cells were enriched through magnetic negative selection, after which naive cells were positively selected on CD45RA and the remaining negative fraction served as the memory subset. After blood collection by leukapheresis, PBMCs were isolated using Ficoll-Histopaque density gradient centrifugation and then cryopreserved in the vapor phase of liquid nitrogen. Analytical flow cytometry was used to check the purity and quantity of each magnetically sorted T cell population. From each sorted fraction, genomic DNA was isolated and quantified by UV absorbance on a Nanodrop 2000c. Results and caveats for the whole study, not just this receptor: Sampling was restricted to blood, and TCR repertoires in tissue are likely to differ from TCR repertoires in blood. Pairwise subsampling led to the expectation that sequencing depth would affect the degree of clonotype sharing among donors. When a few donors were compared, the shared fraction of clonotypes was around 5.1% for naive CD4, 3.5% to 4% for naive CD8, more than 2% for memory CD4, and 0.35% to 0.4% for memory CD8. Naive subsets generally had larger estimated clonotype richness than memory subsets did. Higher generation probabilities were observed for clonotypes shared by all four sorted-subset donors than for non-shared clonotypes. Because the study included only a small number of donors, the genetic and exposure-history diversity represented was limited. Incomplete sequencing was indicated by rarefaction of sorted-subset datasets, despite the large sequencing depth.

Here the chain combines TRBV7-9 and TRBJ2-1; the D gene cannot be resolved reliably. The sequencing sample was made of memory CD4+ T cells from PBMCs. Reading the label with the study, this specimen's cell subset or site is: CD45RA-negative fraction. This TCR derives from a man aged 18 to 30 in good health. Some clones in this sample may be carry-over from other donors' samples. The CDR3 corresponds to CASSFRRAALPNEQFF. The nucleotide sequence reads as follows: TGTGCCAGCAGCTTCCGCCGGGCCGCCCTCCCCAATGAGCAGTTCTTC.